This T cell receptor beta chain was identified during a study of vaccination and CD4 T cells after COVID-19 (dated by TCRdb to between 2021 and 2024). With regard to the full study: Convalescent patients had a positive SARS-CoV-2 result on nasal swab PCR, and of these patients, several had mild disease and one had severe disease. As controls, cultures received a CEFX viral epitope pool (the positive control), an HIV-1 Nef peptide pool (the negative control), or no peptide at all. Participants received two doses of either the Pfizer-BioNTech BNT162b2 vaccine (n=8) or the Moderna mRNA-1273 vaccine (n=2). The cultures were stimulated with overlapping spike peptide pools from SARS-CoV-2 and from the common cold coronaviruses HCoV-NL63, HCoV-OC43 and HCoV-229E. In roughly eleven COVID-19 convalescent patients and a handful of infection-naive healthy vaccine recipients, the spike-specific CD4+ TCR repertoire before mRNA vaccination was compared with the repertoire after mRNA vaccination. The convalescent cohort comprised six males and four females, including two Hispanic individuals, seven Caucasians, two Asians and one multiracial person. Post-COVID blood samples were collected from convalescent patients a median of around 100 days after diagnosis, with a range of roughly 30 to 170 days. The time from the second vaccine dose to post-vaccine blood sampling had a median of 72 days and ranged from roughly 13 to 241 days. Broader findings and caveats from the paper: Among the post-vaccine SARS-CoV-2-reactive clones in convalescent patients, a median approximately 90% showed up only after vaccination, which suggests vaccine-specific priming. Of the vaccine-specific clones found in convalescent patients, nearly all (304 of 307) were mono-reactive for SARS-CoV-2 spike instead of being cross-reactive with common cold coronaviruses. The median number of SARS-CoV-2-reactive clonotypes rose from around 21 after infection to roughly 40 after vaccination, but the change was not significant. The study included relatively few convalescent patients and did not analyze early timepoints after natural infection.

The treatment or condition label of this sample denotes: 10-day PBMC culture with coronavirus spike peptide pools or control peptides (ViraFEST assay). To expand antigen-specific T cells with peptide pools and then pick out the expanded clonotypes through TCR sequencing, the study relied on the ViraFEST assay. The positive SARS-CoV-2 PCR tests of the convalescent patients were dated from March to December 2020, before the Alpha, Beta and Delta variants emerged in the United States. Approximately 2.1 million PBMCs per well were cultured in IMDM with roughly 5% human AB serum and roughly 9.3 IU/ml IL-2, plus 10 ug/ml peptide pools. On days 3 and 7, half of the culture medium was replaced with fresh IL-2-containing medium. After roughly nine days of culture, CD4+ T cells were isolated by negative selection using the EasySep CD4+ T cell isolation kit. Ficoll-Paque Plus gradient centrifugation was used to isolate PBMCs from whole blood, and the isolated PBMCs were then either used fresh or cryopreserved at -140C. Triplicate wells were generally used for each culture condition.

Receptor amplification or capture employed PCR. At the Johns Hopkins FTIC core, DNA from the cultured CD4+ T cells underwent TCR sequencing with the Oncomine TCR Beta short-read assay. The QIAamp micro DNA kit was used to extract genomic DNA from the cultured CD4+ T cells. Oncomine TCR Beta libraries from cultured CD4+ T cells were pooled using unique dual indexes and sequenced on an Illumina iSeq 100. On the authors' methods: Non-productive sequences were removed, and CDR3s that did not start with C, did not end with F or W, or were shorter than 7 amino acids were discarded. Antigen-specific clonotypes were identified using the MANAFEST web application through comparison of peptide-stimulated wells with reference and other culture wells. For a clone to be called positive, the clone needed an FDR below 0.05, an odds ratio above 5, and a productive frequency above 0.1% in at least two of three replicate wells. A clonotype counted as cross-reactive if it showed significant expansion both in the SARS-CoV-2 spike wells and in at least one common cold coronavirus spike condition. Similarity between CDR3 sequences was evaluated in R version 3.6.1 using Levenshtein distances (stringdist) and unrooted phylogenetic trees (ape). TCRdb ran its own pipeline on the public reads, namely fastp trimming at Q25 and MiXCR clone calling, and kept in-frame beta chains. Under each unique CDR3 protein, matching rows form one entry showing the most common genes and DNA. The V and J calls were determined by TCRdb, not by the authors. The sample yields fewer than 14,000 distinct CDR3 sequences; around three quarters were counted once. The top ten clonotypes cover 15% to 20% of the sample.

Counted from cysteine to phenylalanine, this CDR3 has 13 amino acids. The only DNA kept is the CDR3, 39 bases in frame from the first base. Per the germline V gene, SNHLY is the CDR1 and FYNNEI is the CDR2. Cut back by 3 bases and 5 bases, the V and J ends lie 8 bases apart. A word on this clonotype: Its antigen is unknown. Per-base quality was not reported, and no clone a single base away is much larger than it.

The sequence joins TRBV2 to TRBJ1-5, with an unclear D gene assignment. Source material: CD4+ T cells from blood, cultured in vitro. This TCR derives from a human donor who had recovered from COVID-19. CDR3 reads: CASSESVYQPQHF. The bases read TGTGCCAGCAGTGAGTCCGTTTATCAGCCCCAGCATTTT.